This TCR beta chain is drawn from a study of OX40 agonist ivuxolimab in advanced cancers. Per the germline V gene, CDR1 is SGHTA and CDR2 is FQGNSA. This CDR3 region has 16 residues. The trim removed 5 bases at V and 4 bases at J, leaving 5 bases unmatched. Data came from immunoSEQ multiplex PCR; TCRdb stores just in-frame clones and leaves some out. The sample yields 45,000 or so clones, around nine tenths seen once. The sequenced sample was CD4+ or CD8+ T cells sorted from blood, obtained in a trial of the OX40 agonist ivuxolimab. This chain uses TRBV7-2 with TRBJ2-2, with 12 bases lining up with TRBD2. The receptor's source is an adult with an advanced solid tumor such as melanoma, head and neck, liver or kidney cancer. The chain's CDR3 is CASSPGLAGRTGELFF. CDR3 coding DNA: TGTGCCAGCAGCCCTGGACTAGCGGGACGCACCGGGGAGCTGTTTTTT.